A single sample gave rise to the 10 T cell receptor beta chains below, sequenced in a study of cytomegalovirus exposure and HLA in healthy donors. PCR was performed using 60 Vbeta and 13 Jbeta primers. The method was immunoSEQ multiplex PCR; TCRdb's version includes in-frame clones alone and lacks a portion of them. The repertoire consists of around 190,000 clones, with approximately 79% occurring once and the leading ten covering roughly 0.64%. Sample: PBMCs. The receptors were sampled from a woman aged 40-49 years in good health and CMV-seronegative.

The chain uses TRBV19 and TRBJ1-2; D is uncertain. Per germline, CDR1 LNHDA and CDR2 SQIVND (reference sequence). Trimming stripped 6 bases from V and 0 bases from J, with 11 bases between. The CDR3 covers 14 residues. CDR3: CASSGVSPNYGYTF. For the CDR3, the DNA is TGTGCCAGTAGCGGGGTGTCCCCTAACTATGGCTACACCTTC.

The chain combines TRBV11-2 with TRBJ1-4; D might be TRBD1 (5 bases). Deletions cut 5 bases from V and 8 bases from J, with 12 bases between. Germline V gene data show CDR1 as SGHAT and CDR2 as FQNNGV. The CDR3 consists of 13 residues. CDR3 nucleotide sequence: TGTGCCAGCAGCCCCAGGGATCGGGAAAAACTGTTTTTT. Amino acid sequence: CASSPRDREKLFF.

This clone was detected a few times. The V call is TRBV4-1, the J call TRBJ2-7; 10 positions agree with TRBD2. Germline V gives CDR1 MGHRA, CDR2 YSYEKL. This CDR3 comprises 14 residues. Germline trimming cut 2 bases from V and 5 bases from J; bases unmatched to any gene: 3. CDR3 sequence: CASSQSLAGHEQYF. CDR3 in DNA: TGCGCCAGCAGCCAATCACTAGCGGGGCACGAGCAGTACTTC.

This chain connects TRBV7-2 to TRBJ1-3; 10 nucleotides match TRBD1. The CDR3 loop spans 16 amino acids. Germline loops: CDR1 SGHTA, CDR2 FQGNSA. The junction had 7 bases not matched to a gene; V was cut back by 4 bases and J by 4 bases. DNA for the CDR3: TGTGCCAGCAGCTCCGGGACAGGGGTGGGAGGAAACACCATATATTTT. Translation gives CASSSGTGVGGNTIYF.

V and J are TRBV6-5 and TRBJ2-4; D possibly corresponds to TRBD2 (5 bases). V dropped 2 bases and J dropped 6 bases, with 14 bases sitting between them. The CDR3 is 15 amino acids. Germline CDR1 MNHEY, CDR2 SVGAGI. For the CDR3, the DNA is TGTGCCAGCAGTTACCGGGGTTCAGGACCAAACATTCAGTACTTC. This codes for CASSYRGSGPNIQYF.

The gene calls are TRBV2 and TRBJ2-1; maybe TRBD1 (6 bases). CDR1 and CDR2 from the germline V gene are SNHLY and FYNNEI. The CDR3 consists of 14 residues. Deletions cut 6 bases from V and 9 bases from J, with 18 bases between. The CDR3 DNA reads TGTGCCAGCAGAGGAGGACAGCAGGAAGGTGAGCAGTTCTTC. Its translation: CASRGGQQEGEQFF.

This sequence joins TRBV7-2 and TRBJ2-1, with 12 bases aligning to TRBD2. CDR3 length equals 17 residues. The junction had 17 bases not matched to a gene; V was cut back by 5 bases and J by 12 bases. Germline values: CDR1 SGHTA, CDR2 FQGNSA. CDR3 nucleotides: TGTGCCAGCAGCCCACAGGACAGGACTAGCGGGACCCTTCGGCAGTTCTTC. This gives the protein CASSPQDRTSGTLRQFF. The full variable domain, in which reference TRBV7-2 and TRBJ2-1 provide the parts outside the CDR3, is GAGVSQSPSNKVTEKGKDVELRCDPISGHTALYWYRQSLGQGLEFLIYFQGNSAPDKSGLPSDRFSAERTGGSVSTLTIQRTQQEDSAVYLCASSPQDRTSGTLRQFFGPGTRLTVL.

The gene calls are TRBV15 and TRBJ1-4, with D perhaps matching TRBD1 (5 bases). The CDR3 loop spans 16 amino acids. The V end lost 1 base, the J end lost 0 bases, and 9 bases lay between the germline ends. Germline V gives CDR1 LNHNV, CDR2 YYDKDF (reference sequence). The CDR3 here is CATSRVAGATNEKLFF. The CDR3 DNA reads as TGTGCCACCAGCAGAGTCGCGGGGGCAACTAATGAAAAACTGTTTTTT.

To note about this clone: Other DNA sequences from this sample encode an identical CDR3 as well. The chain links TRBV28 to TRBJ1-5; a possible D gene is TRBD1 (6 bases). CDR1 is MDHEN and CDR2 is SYDVKM in the germline V gene. The V end lost 6 bases, the J end lost 4 bases, and 10 bases lay between the germline ends. The length of the CDR3 is 13 residues. CDR3 region: CASREQGNQPQHF. DNA of the CDR3: TGTGCCAGCAGGGAACAGGGTAATCAGCCCCAGCATTTT. Supplemented by reference TRBV28 and TRBJ1-5, the full variable domain reads DVKVTQSSRYLVKRTGEKVFLECVQDMDHENMFWYRQDPGLGLRLIYFSYDVKMKEKGDIPEGYSVSREKKERFSLILESASTNQTSMYLCASREQGNQPQHFGDGTRLSIL.

The table lists this clone with a count of one. The chain employs TRBV5-4 and TRBJ2-5; 8 bases agree with TRBD2. This CDR3 comprises 18 residues. V lost 4 bases to trimming and J lost 3 bases; unmatched junction nucleotides: 17. Germline V lookup: CDR1 SGHNT, CDR2 YYREEE (reference sequence). The CDR3 spells CASSPDHWTSLGEETQYF. CDR3 DNA sequence: TGTGCCAGCAGCCCAGACCATTGGACTAGCCTGGGTGAAGAGACCCAGTACTTC.